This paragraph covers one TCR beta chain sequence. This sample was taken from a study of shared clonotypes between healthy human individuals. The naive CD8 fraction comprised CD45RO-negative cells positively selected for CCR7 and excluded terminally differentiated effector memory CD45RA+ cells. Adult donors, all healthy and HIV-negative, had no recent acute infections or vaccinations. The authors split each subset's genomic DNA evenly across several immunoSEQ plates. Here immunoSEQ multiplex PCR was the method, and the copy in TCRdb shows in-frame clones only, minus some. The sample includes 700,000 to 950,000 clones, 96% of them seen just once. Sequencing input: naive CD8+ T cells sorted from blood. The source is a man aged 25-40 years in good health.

In nucleotides, the CDR3 is TGTGCCAGCAGCTTAGATCTAGAGGGCCTGGGCACAGATACGCAGTATTTT. Translation gives CASSLDLEGLGTDTQYF. The chain uses TRBV7-2 and TRBJ2-3; perhaps TRBD2 as D (5 bases). Deletions cut 1 base from V and 1 base from J, with 15 bases between. The length of the CDR3 is 17 residues. Germline-derived CDR1 and CDR2 are SGHTA and FQGNSA.